This entry is about one TCR beta chain. As yet, its antigen is unknown. Trimming took 1 base from V and 2 from J; bases not matched to a gene: 6. Germline loops: CDR1 MGHRA, CDR2 YSYEKL. The CDR3 is 18 amino acids. The sorted-subset replicate PCRs were given around 200 ng DNA, which is tens of thousands of T cell genomes. The data were produced by immunoSEQ multiplex PCR, yet TCRdb's version contains in-frame clones alone and is incomplete. The profile covers 2 million or so clones, with approximately 95% appearing a single time and more than 0.1% taken by the ten largest. The data belong to a study of shared clonotypes between healthy human individuals. Study-level points and caveats: Clonotypes which were not shared had lower generation probabilities than clonotypes that all four donors shared.

The sample was naive CD4+ T cells sorted from blood. Sample subset: CD45RA+ positively selected. This TCR came from a man aged 18-30 years in good health. V and J are TRBV4-1 and TRBJ2-3; 13 nucleotides agree with TRBD2. CDR3 protein: CASSQGLAGGFFTDTQYF. In DNA, the CDR3 is TGCGCCAGCAGCCAAGGACTAGCGGGGGGATTCTTCACAGATACGCAGTATTTT.